One TCR beta chain is described in this entry. Its antigen is not identified. This PCR relied on a set of 60 Vbeta primers and 13 Jbeta primers. Clones were sequenced by immunoSEQ multiplex PCR, and TCRdb holds only the in-frame ones, with some missing. The data show 100,000 or so clones, around three quarters seen once. These data originate in a study of cytomegalovirus exposure and HLA in healthy donors. Notes on the study in general: A later analysis found that most CMV-associated TCR beta chains appeared HLA-restricted. Researchers reported in a later analysis that a missense DCLRE1C variant was tied to TCR beta V- and J-gene trimming. Most TCR sequences were uncommon, yet certain public TCRs appeared in many donors. Across HLA loci, a later analysis found differing TCR association rates, with DRB1 most and HLA-C fewest.

The CDR3 consists of 16 residues. V trimming: 6 bases; J trimming: 4 bases; junction bases outside the gene matches: 10. Germline V gene data show CDR1 as MRHNA and CDR2 as SNTAGT. The sequencing sample was made of PBMCs. The TCR comes from a human donor in good health. The chain combines TRBV6-4 with TRBJ2-1; TRBD1 aligns across 9 bases. This CDR3 is CASSRWGTGLYNEQFF. In nucleotides, the CDR3 is TGTGCCAGCAGCAGATGGGGGACAGGGTTATACAATGAGCAGTTCTTC.